These T cell receptor beta chains were read from a single sample in a study of blood T cell repertoires in COVID-19. TCRdb's copy holds only in-frame clones and misses some; the assay was immunoSEQ multiplex PCR. The sample shows 100,000 to 150,000 clones, about 87% of them seen only once. The sequenced sample was peripheral blood. These TCRs come from a middle-aged man with acute or convalescent COVID-19. Each CDR3 is given with its conserved first and last residue. D genes are given only for firm matches. Part of the rows lack a size; the others show once, few, many or a class for expanded clones.

V gene	D gene	clone size	J gene	CDR3 protein	CDR3 DNA
TRBV19	TRBD1	-	TRBJ1-1	CASSTLGGGEAFF	TGTGCCAGTAGTACCCTAGGGGGCGGCGAAGCTTTCTTT
TRBV5-4	-	-	TRBJ1-6	CASSLDPGRNSPLHF	TGTGCCAGCAGCTTGGATCCGGGAAGGAATTCACCCCTCCACTTT
TRBV5-4	TRBD1	-	TRBJ2-7	CASSFGTGGSYEQYF	TGTGCCAGCAGCTTTGGGACAGGGGGCTCCTACGAGCAGTACTTC
TRBV5-1	TRBD1	once	TRBJ1-1	CASGTGQEDTEAFF	TGCGCCAGCGGGACGGGACAGGAGGACACTGAAGCTTTCTTT
TRBV5-1	TRBD1	-	TRBJ1-2	CASSLHTGGYGYTF	TGCGCCAGCAGCTTGCACACAGGGGGCTATGGCTACACCTTC
TRBV2	-	-	TRBJ1-5	CASSEDSLLYQPQHF	TGTGCCAGCAGTGAAGACAGCCTTCTCTATCAGCCCCAGCATTTT
TRBV5-5	-	-	TRBJ1-1	CASSLYSNTEAFF	TGTGCCAGCAGCTTGTACTCAAACACTGAAGCTTTCTTT
TRBV10-3	TRBD2	-	TRBJ2-1	CAISEPGTIRLEQFF	TGTGCCATCAGTGAGCCGGGGACTATTCGGTTGGAGCAGTTCTTC
TRBV7-2	TRBD1	few	TRBJ1-6	CASSLRTGNSPLHF	TGTGCCAGCAGCTTAAGGACAGGCAATTCACCCCTCCACTTT
TRBV28	-	-	TRBJ1-4	CAIGRDEKLFF	TGTGCCATCGGCAGGGATGAAAAACTGTTTTTT
TRBV24-1	-	-	TRBJ2-3	CATSARRGFTDTQYF	TGTGCCACCAGTGCCCGACGCGGGTTCACAGATACGCAGTATTTT
TRBV5-1	TRBD1	-	TRBJ2-7	CASSFGQGANEQYF	TGCGCCAGCAGCTTCGGACAGGGGGCGAACGAGCAGTACTTC
TRBV5-1	-	-	TRBJ2-1	CASSFWGQDNEQFF	TGCGCCAGCAGCTTTTGGGGGCAGGACAATGAGCAGTTCTTC
TRBV28	-	-	TRBJ1-5	CASSSAGGNYQPQHF	TGTGCCAGCAGTAGCGCCGGGGGGAATTATCAGCCCCAGCATTTT
TRBV9	-	once	TRBJ1-5	CASSSGAGGNNNQPQHF	TGTGCCAGCAGTTCCGGCGCCGGAGGGAATAACAATCAGCCCCAGCATTTT
TRBV5-1	-	-	TRBJ1-3	CASSLNPVSGNTIYF	TGCGCCAGCAGCTTGAATCCAGTCTCTGGAAACACCATATATTTT
TRBV10-3	TRBD1	-	TRBJ1-2	CAISVNRGQGTETGYTF	TGTGCCATCAGTGTAAATAGGGGACAGGGCACTGAGACTGGCTACACCTTC
TRBV5-8	-	-	TRBJ1-1	CASSFSGLGNTEAFF	TGTGCCAGCAGCTTCTCCGGGTTGGGGAACACTGAAGCTTTCTTT
TRBV10-3	-	-	TRBJ2-3	CAISGTGSVPDTQYF	TGTGCCATCAGTGGAACAGGGTCGGTCCCAGATACGCAGTATTTT
TRBV19	-	-	TRBJ1-2	CASSIGTVDYGYTF	TGTGCCAGTAGTATAGGCACGGTGGACTATGGCTACACCTTC
TRBV29-1	TRBD2	-	TRBJ2-5	CSVEVASGGASFSETQYF	TGCAGCGTTGAAGTGGCTAGCGGGGGGGCTAGTTTCTCAGAGACCCAGTACTTC
TRBV11-2	-	-	TRBJ1-1	CASSLQSRGNTEAFF	TGTGCCAGCAGCCTTCAAAGTAGGGGTAACACTGAAGCTTTCTTT
TRBV6-5	TRBD1	-	TRBJ2-7	CASRSGQPNSYEQYF	TGTGCCAGCAGATCGGGACAGCCTAACTCCTACGAGCAGTACTTC
TRBV11-3	-	-	TRBJ2-3	CASSLNPGGHVDTQYF	TGTGCCAGCAGCCTCAATCCAGGCGGGCATGTAGATACGCAGTATTTT
TRBV4-1	TRBD1	-	TRBJ2-1	CASSPGGGQGARGEQFF	TGCGCCAGCAGCCCCGGCGGGGGACAGGGGGCTAGGGGTGAGCAGTTCTTC
TRBV4-1	-	-	TRBJ2-3	CASSQVGGNIDTQYF	TGCGCCAGCAGCCAAGTCGGGGGTAACATCGATACGCAGTATTTT